These 24 T cell receptor beta chains came from one sample sequenced in a study of identical twins. TCRdb reprocessed the 5' RACE reads with MiXCR, giving one entry per CDR3 protein. The table lists 350,000 or so distinct CDR3 sequences, roughly an eighth of them singletons. In addition, the sample was reused for a study of yellow fever vaccine responses in identical twins.

Sequencing used CD8+ T cells sorted from blood. Receptor source: a woman under 30 in good health.

This clonotype has more than one count but fewer than ten. This chain joins TRBV28 and TRBJ1-1, with D possibly TRBD1 on 5 matching bases. Trimming pared 4 bases from V and 1 base from J, leaving 13 bases between. There are 15 residues in the CDR3. Germline-derived CDR1 and CDR2 are MDHEN and SYDVKM. The CDR3 spells CASSSPGEGNTEAFF. The CDR3 nucleotides read TGTGCCAGCAGTTCCCCGGGGGAGGGGAACACTGAAGCTTTCTTT.

The chain links TRBV20-1 to TRBJ2-2; D ambiguous. The ends were cut back, 3 bases at V and 0 bases at J, with 8 bases in the middle. In germline, CDR1 is DFQATT, CDR2 SNEGSKA (reference sequence). The CDR3 runs to 14 residues. In nucleotides, the CDR3 is TGCAGTGCTAGTCTCGGCGCGAACACCGGGGAGCTGTTTTTT. This codes for CSASLGANTGELFF.

The V gene is TRBV3-1, the J gene TRBJ2-5, with D possibly matching TRBD2 (6 bases). Germline V gene data show CDR1 as LGHDT and CDR2 as YNNKEL (reference sequence). The CDR3 loop spans 17 amino acids. Between the trimmed V and J ends, which lost 2 bases and 2 bases, there was a span of 18 bases. The CDR3 loop is CASSQMGIAEEQETQYF. For the CDR3, the DNA is TGTGCCAGCAGCCAAATGGGGATAGCGGAAGAGCAAGAGACCCAGTACTTC.

This clonotype has a handful of counts. V gene TRBV11-1 combines with J gene TRBJ2-7; 11 nucleotides match TRBD2. V lost 4 bases and J lost 6; bases outside the gene matches: 5. CDR3 size: 14 residues. Germline loops: CDR1 SGHAT, CDR2 FQDESV (reference sequence). CDR3 region: CASSSETSGAEQYV. The CDR3 DNA follows: TGTGCCAGCAGCTCGGAGACTAGCGGGGCCGAGCAGTACGTC.

This clonotype was seen just once. The J gene is TRBJ2-1, the V gene TRBV3-1, with a tentative D call TRBD1 (5 bases). The germline V and J ends were trimmed by 4 bases and 10 bases, with 23 bases remaining between them. CDR1 and CDR2 (germline): LGHDT, YNNKEL (reference sequence). The CDR3 is 16 amino acids. In DNA form, the CDR3 reads TGTGCCAGCAGCCCGCCAACCCAGGCTGGATACAGGGAGCAGTTCTTC. Translating it yields CASSPPTQAGYREQFF.

This clonotype appeared a few times. This chain links TRBV7-8 with TRBJ2-1, with unresolved D. V dropped 4 bases and J dropped 3 bases, with 13 bases sitting between them. This CDR3 region has 15 residues. Germline V gene lookup returns CDR1 SGHVS and CDR2 FQNEAQ. The CDR3 DNA is TGTGCCAGCAGCTCCAACCCCTCGGACTACAATGAGCAGTTCTTC. Residues: CASSSNPSDYNEQFF.

This clonotype was picked up a small number of times. The gene calls are TRBV28 and TRBJ1-1; the D is unclear. The CDR3 is 14 residues long. CDR1 is MDHEN, CDR2 SYDVKM, per germline. Trimming stripped 3 bases from V and 0 bases from J, with 8 bases between. The CDR3 bases are TGTGCCAGCAGTTTCGTTACCTTGAACACTGAAGCTTTCTTT. Translation gives CASSFVTLNTEAFF.

V usage is TRBV10-3 and J usage is TRBJ2-3; D gene ambiguous. CDR3 length equals 11 residues. Germline V gene lookup returns CDR1 ENHRY and CDR2 SYGVKD. The V end was cut by 3 bases, the J end by 6 bases, with 4 bases between. As DNA, the CDR3 is TGTGCCATCAGTGACGGGGATACGCAGTATTTT. It encodes CAISDGDTQYF.

The chain combines TRBV10-2 with TRBJ2-1, with D perhaps matching TRBD2 (7 bases). The V and J ends lost 7 bases and 6 bases respectively, with 10 bases between them. The germline CDR1 and CDR2 sequences are WSHSY and SAAADI. The CDR3 spans 12 residues. The CDR3 is CASNGGANEQFF. In DNA, the CDR3 is TGCGCCAGCAATGGGGGGGCCAATGAGCAGTTCTTC.

The chain uses TRBV20-1 and TRBJ2-7; weak D call: TRBD1 (6 bases). Trimming cost V 6 bases and J 0 bases, with 15 bases left between them. CDR1 and CDR2 (germline): DFQATT, SNEGSKA (reference sequence). The CDR3 totals 14 residues. The CDR3 here is CSAQNRDTSYEQYF. The DNA of the CDR3 is TGCAGTGCCCAAAACAGGGATACCTCCTACGAGCAGTACTTC.

This clonotype was detected a few times. The chain has TRBV7-9 and TRBJ2-5; the D gene could be TRBD1 or TRBD2 (5 bases each). Looked up from germline, CDR1 is SEHNR and CDR2 is FQNEAQ (reference sequence). The CDR3 is 15 amino acids. V gave up 1 base and J gave up 2 bases, with 11 bases separating them. The CDR3 region is CASSLGSGLQETQYF. CDR3 in DNA: TGTGCCAGCAGCTTAGGGTCGGGGCTACAAGAGACCCAGTACTTC.

This clonotype was found a few times. V and J are TRBV4-1 and TRBJ1-2, with TRBD1 identical over 7 bases. This CDR3 region has 16 residues. Germline assignment: CDR1 MGHRA and CDR2 YSYEKL. Unmatched junction bases numbered 12, after V lost 6 bases and J lost 2 bases. The CDR3 spells CASSGGQSLLNYGYTF. CDR3 sequence (DNA): TGCGCCAGCAGTGGGGGACAGTCCCTCCTGAACTATGGCTACACCTTC.

There are a few counts of this clonotype. The V and J genes are TRBV20-1 and TRBJ2-6, with D perhaps matching TRBD1 (6 bases). The CDR3 is made up of 15 amino acids. The V end was cut by 6 bases, the J end by 2 bases, with 14 bases between. From germline, CDR1 is DFQATT and CDR2 SNEGSKA (reference sequence). This chain's CDR3 is CSADAQGPGANVLTF. The DNA of the CDR3 is TGCAGTGCCGATGCACAGGGACCTGGGGCCAACGTCCTGACTTTC.

The rearrangement links TRBV6-4 to TRBJ2-2; the D is unclear. CDR3 length: 13 residues. The V gene's germline CDR1 is MRHNA and CDR2 SNTAGT. V gave up 3 bases and J gave up 4 bases, with 6 bases separating them. For the CDR3, the DNA is TGTGCCAGCAGTGAATCCCCCACCGGGGAGCTGTTTTTT. Amino acids: CASSESPTGELFF.

The chain joins TRBV14 to TRBJ2-7, with 12 bases fitting TRBD2. This CDR3 is built from 18 residues. CDR1 and CDR2 from the germline V gene are SGHDN and FVKESK. V lost 1 base and J lost 7; bases outside the gene matches: 14. The CDR3 is CASSQGTSGTGTRGEQYF. Written as DNA, the CDR3 is TGTGCCAGCAGCCAAGGGACTAGCGGGACCGGGACGAGGGGGGAGCAGTACTTC.

This clonotype was picked up a small number of times. A read error is possible here, since a much larger clone lies one base away. The V gene is TRBV29-1, the J gene TRBJ2-1; D is undetermined. Germline V gene sequence: CDR1 SQVTM, CDR2 ANQGSEA. The CDR3 length is 10 residues. Between the trimmed V and J ends, which lost 4 bases and 6 bases, there was a span of 4 bases. The CDR3, as DNA: TGCAGCGTTGTGGGCAATGAGCAGTTCTTC. Protein product: CSVVGNEQFF.

V is TRBV5-1 and J is TRBJ2-5, with 11 bases aligning to TRBD1. This CDR3 has 15 residues. CDR1 SGHRS and CDR2 YFSETQ come from the germline V gene. After removal of 4 bases from V and 2 bases from J, the junction contained 4 bases not matched to a gene. CDR3 coding DNA: TGCGCCAGCAGCATGGACAGGGGGCTTCAAGAGACCCAGTACTTC. Translated, it gives CASSMDRGLQETQYF.

The CDR3 loop reads CASSFRSGIYNEQFF. Written as DNA, the CDR3 is TGTGCCAGCAGTTTCCGGAGCGGAATCTACAATGAGCAGTTCTTC. This chain uses TRBV6-5 with TRBJ2-1; a possible D gene is TRBD2 (5 bases). Per germline, CDR1 MNHEY and CDR2 SVGAGI. CDR3 length: 15 residues. V dropped 4 bases and J dropped 3 bases, with 13 bases sitting between them.

The gene calls are TRBV5-1 and TRBJ2-2, with 14 bases aligning to TRBD2. With 4 bases clipped from V and 0 bases from J, the junction kept 5 bases outside the gene matches. The CDR3 runs 18 residues. CDR1 and CDR2 (germline): SGHRS, YFSETQ. CDR3 amino acids: CASSPGTSGGTNTGELFF. The CDR3 coding sequence is TGCGCCAGCAGCCCCGGGACTAGCGGGGGAACGAACACCGGGGAGCTGTTTTTT.

This clonotype was detected many times. The V call is TRBV7-9, the J call TRBJ2-1, with 9 positions matching TRBD2. CDR1 and CDR2 (germline): SEHNR, FQNEAQ (reference sequence). Trimming at V came to 1 base and at J to 3 bases, leaving 1 base not matched to a gene. The CDR3 is 15 residues long. The CDR3 spells CASSLGLADYNEQFF. CDR3 nucleotide sequence: TGTGCCAGCAGCTTAGGACTAGCGGACTACAATGAGCAGTTCTTC.

This clonotype was observed at least ten times. CDR3 nucleotide sequence: TGTGCCATCGGCTACAGGGATGGAGATACGCAGTATTTT. Its translation is CAIGYRDGDTQYF. This rearrangement joins TRBV10-3 to TRBJ2-3; the D gene is possibly TRBD1 (6 bases). Germline CDR1 and CDR2: ENHRY and SYGVKD. The ends were cut back, 8 bases at V and 5 bases at J, with 14 bases in the middle. The CDR3 extends over 13 amino acids.

This clonotype has only a few counts. The J gene is TRBJ2-1, the V gene TRBV7-2; no clear D gene. CDR1 SGHTA and CDR2 FQGNSA come from the germline V gene. This CDR3 is built from 14 residues. Trimming pared 3 bases from V and 7 bases from J, leaving 13 bases between. CDR3 sequence reads: CASSLFGVLNEQFF. Written as DNA, the CDR3 is TGTGCCAGCAGCTTGTTTGGTGTGTTGAATGAGCAGTTCTTC.

The chain is built from TRBV3-1 and TRBJ1-4; 12 bases fit TRBD1. Losses at the gene ends were 2 bases for V and 3 bases for J; bases not matched to a gene: 7. CDR3 length: 18 residues. CDR1 and CDR2 (germline): LGHDT, YNNKEL (reference sequence). CDR3 residues: CASSQQSGQGAANEKLFF. In nucleotides, the CDR3 is TGTGCCAGCAGCCAACAATCGGGACAGGGGGCCGCTAATGAAAAACTGTTTTTT. The full variable domain, with the rest looked up from reference TRBV3-1 and TRBJ1-4, is DTAVSQTPKYLVTQMGNDKSIKCEQNLGHDTMYWYKQDSKKFLKIMFSYNNKELIINETVPNRFSPKSPDKAHLNLHINSLELGDSAVYFCASSQQSGQGAANEKLFFGSGTQLSVL.

The CDR3 reads CASSVVAGGTQETQYF. The CDR3, as DNA: TGTGCCAGCAGCGTAGTAGCGGGAGGAACCCAAGAGACCCAGTACTTC. The gene calls are TRBV9 and TRBJ2-5, with 10 bases identical to TRBD2. The V segment lost 0 bases and the J segment 1 base; nucleotides outside the gene matches: 3. The germline CDR1 and CDR2 sequences are SGDLS and YYNGEE. CDR3 length: 16 amino acids.